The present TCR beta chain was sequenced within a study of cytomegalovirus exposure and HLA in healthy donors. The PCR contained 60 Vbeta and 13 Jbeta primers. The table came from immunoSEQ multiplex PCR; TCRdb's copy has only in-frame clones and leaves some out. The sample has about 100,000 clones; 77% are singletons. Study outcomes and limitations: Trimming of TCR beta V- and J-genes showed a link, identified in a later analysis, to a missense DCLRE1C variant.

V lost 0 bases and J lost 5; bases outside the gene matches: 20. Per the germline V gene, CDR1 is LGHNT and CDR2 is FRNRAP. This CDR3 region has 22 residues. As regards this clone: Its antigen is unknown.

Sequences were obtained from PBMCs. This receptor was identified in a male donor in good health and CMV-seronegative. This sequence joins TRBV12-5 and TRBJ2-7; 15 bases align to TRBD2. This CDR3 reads CASGLVPGLSLGLAGGPHEQYF. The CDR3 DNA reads TGTGCTAGTGGTTTGGTACCGGGCCTGTCCCTAGGACTAGCGGGAGGGCCCCACGAGCAGTACTTC.